The source of this T cell receptor (beta chain) is a study of shared clonotypes between healthy human individuals. Overall study: Three CD4 naive, three CD4 memory, two CD8 naive and one CD8 memory plate were used per donor.

Repertoires were generated with immunoSEQ multiplex PCR, while TCRdb's copy carries only in-frame clones and drops some. The repertoire holds a few million clones, with over 85% as singletons. The CDR3 is 16 residues long. Per germline, CDR1 SGHTS and CDR2 YDEGEE. V dropped 0 bases and J dropped 6; count of bases not matched to a gene: 7. The gene calls are TRBV5-8 and TRBJ2-1; 9 bases line up with TRBD2. This receptor was obtained from a man younger than 35 in good health. Some clones in this sample may be carry-over from other donors' samples. Specimen: naive CD4+ T cells from PBMCs. The sample's subset: CD45RA+ positively selected. The chain's CDR3 is CASSLAAGTSSNEQFF. Here the CDR3 DNA reads TGTGCCAGCAGCTTGGCCGCCGGGACTAGCAGCAATGAGCAGTTCTTC.